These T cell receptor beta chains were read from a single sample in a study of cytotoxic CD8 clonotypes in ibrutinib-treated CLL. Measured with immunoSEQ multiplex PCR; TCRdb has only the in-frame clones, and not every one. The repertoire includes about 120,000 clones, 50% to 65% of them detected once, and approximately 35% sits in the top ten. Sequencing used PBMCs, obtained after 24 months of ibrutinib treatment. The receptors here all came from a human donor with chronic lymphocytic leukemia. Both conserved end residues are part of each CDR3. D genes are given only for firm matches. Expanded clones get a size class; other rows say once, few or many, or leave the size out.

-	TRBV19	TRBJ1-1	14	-	TGTGCCAGTGCTACACAGAAAGGACATTATGAAGCTTTCTTT	CASATQKGHYEAFF
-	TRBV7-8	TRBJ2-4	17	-	TGTGCCAGCAGCTTAGAGGCAGGGATCATAGCCAAAAACATTCAGTACTTC	CASSLEAGIIAKNIQYF
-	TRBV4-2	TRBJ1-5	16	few	TGTGCCAGCAGCCAAGAGTCCGGAGGGAGCAATCAGCCCCAGCATTTT	CASSQESGGSNQPQHF
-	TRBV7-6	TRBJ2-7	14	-	TGTGCCAGCAGGTCACAGGGAGGGCTCTACGAGCAGTACTTC	CASRSQGGLYEQYF
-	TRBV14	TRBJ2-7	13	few	TGTGCCAGCAGCCAAAGGGTTGGATCCGTGCAGTACTTC	CASSQRVGSVQYF
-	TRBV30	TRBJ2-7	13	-	TGTGCCTGGAGAAGGGGGGTCAACTACGAGCAGTACTTC	CAWRRGVNYEQYF
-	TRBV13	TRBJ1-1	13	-	TGTGCCAGCAGCGCAAGAAACGGTCCCTCGCCTTTCTTT	CASSARNGPSPFF
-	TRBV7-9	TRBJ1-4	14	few	TGTGCCAGCCCCGCGACGGGTCGAGATGAAAAACTGTTTTTT	CASPATGRDEKLFF
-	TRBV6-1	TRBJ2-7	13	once	TGTGCCAGCAGTGAAGGGCAGGACTACGAGCAGTACTTC	CASSEGQDYEQYF
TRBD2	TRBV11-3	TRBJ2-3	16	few	TGTGCCAGCAGCTTATCTACTACTAGCGGAACAGATACGCAGTATTTT	CASSLSTTSGTDTQYF
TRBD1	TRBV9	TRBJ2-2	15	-	TGTGCCAGCAAGGGGACAGGGGGCCGCTCCGGGGAGCTGTTTTTT	CASKGTGGRSGELFF
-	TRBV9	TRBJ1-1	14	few	TGTGCCAGCAGCGTAGCGGGCAGTAGCACTGAAGCTTTCTTT	CASSVAGSSTEAFF
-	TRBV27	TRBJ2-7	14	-	TGTGCCAGCAGTTTAATGGCTCCTGGGTACGAGCAGTACTTC	CASSLMAPGYEQYF
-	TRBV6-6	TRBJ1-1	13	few	TGTGCCAGCAAGGAGGACATGAACACTGAAGCTTTCTTT	CASKEDMNTEAFF
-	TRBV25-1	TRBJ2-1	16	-	TGTGCCAGCAGTGACCCCAAGAAAATCCCCTACAATGAGCAGTTCTTC	CASSDPKKIPYNEQFF
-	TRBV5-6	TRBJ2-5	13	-	TGTGCCAGCAGCTTCAGGAGCGTGGAGACCCAGTACTTC	CASSFRSVETQYF
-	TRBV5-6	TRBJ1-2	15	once	TGTGCCAGCAGCCAACAGGGTAGTGGTGGCTATGGCTACACCTTC	CASSQQGSGGYGYTF
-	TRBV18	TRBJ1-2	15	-	TGTGCCAGCTCACCATACGGCCAGGGTAACTATGGCTACACCTTC	CASSPYGQGNYGYTF
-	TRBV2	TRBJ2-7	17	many	TGTGCCAGCAGTGGGGAGCTGGGCAGAATGATGGCCCACGAGCAGTACTTC	CASSGELGRMMAHEQYF
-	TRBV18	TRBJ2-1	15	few	TGTGCCAGCTCACCAGGGGCTGCGGGGAGGAATGAGCAGTTCTTC	CASSPGAAGRNEQFF
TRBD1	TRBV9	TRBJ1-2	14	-	TGTGCCAGCAGCGCCCTGGGGACAGGGGAAGGCTACACCTTC	CASSALGTGEGYTF
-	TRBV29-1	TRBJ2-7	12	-	TGCAGCGTTGAGGGGGGTAGGTACGAGCAGTACTTC	CSVEGGRYEQYF
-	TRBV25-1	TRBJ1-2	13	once	TGTGCCAGCAGTGTGGGGGATTACTATGGCTACACCTTC	CASSVGDYYGYTF
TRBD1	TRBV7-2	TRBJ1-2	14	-	TGTGCCAGCAGTCCGGACAGGGGCCCCTATGGCTACACCTTC	CASSPDRGPYGYTF
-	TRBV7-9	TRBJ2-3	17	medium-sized	TGTGCCAGCAGCCCCGAGGGTGGGAGGCCTGACACAGATACGCAGTATTTT	CASSPEGGRPDTDTQYF
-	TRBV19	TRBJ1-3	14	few	TGTGCCAGCTTTAACCAGGGGACTGGAAACACCATATATTTT	CASFNQGTGNTIYF
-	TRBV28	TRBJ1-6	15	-	TGTGCCAGCAGTTCTCCGGGGGCCAGGGATTCACCCCTCCACTTT	CASSSPGARDSPLHF
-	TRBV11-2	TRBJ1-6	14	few	TGTGCCAGCAGCTTACAGGCCGTGAATTCACCCCTCCACTTT	CASSLQAVNSPLHF
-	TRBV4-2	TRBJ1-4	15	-	TGTGCCAGCAGCCAGAGGTTTGGAGGGGATGAAAAACTGTTTTTT	CASSQRFGGDEKLFF
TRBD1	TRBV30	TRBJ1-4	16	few	TGTGCCTGGACCAACCTAAGACAGGGCGAAAGGGAAAAACTGTTTTTT	CAWTNLRQGEREKLFF
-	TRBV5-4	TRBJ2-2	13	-	TGTGCCAGCAGCTTTTATAACACCGGGGAGCTGTTTTTT	CASSFYNTGELFF
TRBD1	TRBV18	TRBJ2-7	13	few	TGTGCCAGCTCACAGGGACAGGTGGACGAGCAGTACTTC	CASSQGQVDEQYF
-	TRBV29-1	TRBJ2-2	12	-	TGCAGCGTTGAAGAGGGGGCCGGGGAGCTGTTTTTT	CSVEEGAGELFF
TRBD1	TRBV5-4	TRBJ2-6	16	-	TGTGCCAGCAGCATAGAGACAGGGGCTGGGGCCAACGTCCTGACTTTC	CASSIETGAGANVLTF
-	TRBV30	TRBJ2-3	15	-	TGTGCCTGGAGTAAGACAGGACCAAGCACAGATACGCAGTATTTT	CAWSKTGPSTDTQYF